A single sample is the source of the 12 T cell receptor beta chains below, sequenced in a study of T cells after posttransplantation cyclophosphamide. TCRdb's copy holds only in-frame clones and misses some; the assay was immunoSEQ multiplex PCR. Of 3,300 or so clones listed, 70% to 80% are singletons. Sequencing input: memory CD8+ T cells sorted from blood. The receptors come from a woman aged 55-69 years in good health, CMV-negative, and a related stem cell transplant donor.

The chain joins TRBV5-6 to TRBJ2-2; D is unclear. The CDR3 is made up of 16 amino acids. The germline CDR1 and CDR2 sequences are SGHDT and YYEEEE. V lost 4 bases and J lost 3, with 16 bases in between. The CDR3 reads CASSLSGLTYTGELFF. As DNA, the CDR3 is TGTGCCAGCAGCCTGTCTGGCTTGACTTACACCGGGGAGCTGTTTTTT. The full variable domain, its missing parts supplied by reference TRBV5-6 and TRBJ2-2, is DAGVTQSPTHLIKTRGQQVTLRCSPKSGHDTVSWYQQALGQGPQFIFQYYEEEERQRGNFPDRFSGHQFPNYSSELNVNALLLGDSALYLCASSLSGLTYTGELFFGEGSRLTVL.

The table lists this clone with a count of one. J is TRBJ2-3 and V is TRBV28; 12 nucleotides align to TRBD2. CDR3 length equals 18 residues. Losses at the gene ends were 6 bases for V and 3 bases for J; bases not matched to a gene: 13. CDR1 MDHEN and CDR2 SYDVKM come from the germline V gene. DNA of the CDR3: TGTGCCAGCAGAGACCCCGCCGGGACTAGCGGGTGGACAGATACGCAGTATTTT. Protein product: CASRDPAGTSGWTDTQYF.

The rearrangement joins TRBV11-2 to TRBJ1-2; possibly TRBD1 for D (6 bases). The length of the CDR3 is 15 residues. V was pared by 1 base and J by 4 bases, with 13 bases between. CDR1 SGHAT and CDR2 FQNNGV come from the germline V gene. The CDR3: CASSLALGASYGYTF. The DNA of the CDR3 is TGTGCCAGCAGCTTAGCTCTGGGGGCCAGCTATGGCTACACCTTC.

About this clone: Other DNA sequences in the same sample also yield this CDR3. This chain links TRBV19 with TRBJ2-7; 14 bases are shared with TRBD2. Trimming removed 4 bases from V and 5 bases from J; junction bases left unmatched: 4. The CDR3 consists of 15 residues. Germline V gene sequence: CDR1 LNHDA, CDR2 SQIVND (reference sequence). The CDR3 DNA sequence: TGTGCCAGTAGTAGGACTAGCGGGGGGTTCGACGAGCAGTACGTC. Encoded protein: CASSRTSGGFDEQYV.

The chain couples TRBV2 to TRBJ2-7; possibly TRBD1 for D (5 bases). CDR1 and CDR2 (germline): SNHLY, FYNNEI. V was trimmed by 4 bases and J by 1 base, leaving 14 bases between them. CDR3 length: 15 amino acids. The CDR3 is CASSADTKLSYEQYV. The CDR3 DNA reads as TGTGCCAGCAGTGCGGACACAAAACTTTCCTACGAGCAGTACGTC.

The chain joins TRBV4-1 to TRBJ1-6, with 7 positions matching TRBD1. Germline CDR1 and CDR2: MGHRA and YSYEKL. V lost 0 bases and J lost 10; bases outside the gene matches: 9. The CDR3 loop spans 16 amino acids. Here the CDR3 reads CASSQEPDRVRSPLHF. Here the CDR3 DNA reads TGCGCCAGCAGCCAAGAACCCGACAGGGTTAGGTCACCCCTCCACTTT.

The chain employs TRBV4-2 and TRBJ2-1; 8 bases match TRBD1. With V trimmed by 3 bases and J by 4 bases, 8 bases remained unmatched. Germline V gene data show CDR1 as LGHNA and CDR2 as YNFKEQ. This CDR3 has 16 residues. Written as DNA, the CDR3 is TGTGCCAGCAGCCAGGTACAGGGGGAAGGTTACAATGAGCAGTTCTTC. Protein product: CASSQVQGEGYNEQFF.

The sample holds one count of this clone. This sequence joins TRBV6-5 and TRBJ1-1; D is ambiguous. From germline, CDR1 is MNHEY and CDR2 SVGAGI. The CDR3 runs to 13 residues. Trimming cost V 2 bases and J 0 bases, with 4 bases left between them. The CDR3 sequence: CASSYEVNTEAFF. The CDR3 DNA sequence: TGTGCCAGCAGTTACGAGGTGAACACTGAAGCTTTCTTT.

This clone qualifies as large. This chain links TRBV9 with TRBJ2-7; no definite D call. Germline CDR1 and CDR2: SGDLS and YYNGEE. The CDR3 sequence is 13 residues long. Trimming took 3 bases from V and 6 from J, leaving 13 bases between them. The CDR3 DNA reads TGTGCCAGCAGCGCCACCCCCTCTAGCGAGCAGTACGTC. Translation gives CASSATPSSEQYV.

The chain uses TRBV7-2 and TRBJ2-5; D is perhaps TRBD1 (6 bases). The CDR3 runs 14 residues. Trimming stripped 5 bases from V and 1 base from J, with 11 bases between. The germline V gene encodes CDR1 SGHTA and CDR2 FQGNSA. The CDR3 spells CASSHGTTQETQYF. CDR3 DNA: TGTGCCAGCAGCCACGGGACAACCCAAGAGACCCAGTACTTC.

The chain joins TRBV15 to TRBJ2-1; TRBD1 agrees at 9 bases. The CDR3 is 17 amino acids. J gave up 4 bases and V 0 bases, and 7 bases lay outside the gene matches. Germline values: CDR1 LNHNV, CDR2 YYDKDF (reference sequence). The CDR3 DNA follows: TGTGCCACCAGCAGAGATCTTGCGGACAGGGGATACAATGAGCAGTTCTTC. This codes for CATSRDLADRGYNEQFF.

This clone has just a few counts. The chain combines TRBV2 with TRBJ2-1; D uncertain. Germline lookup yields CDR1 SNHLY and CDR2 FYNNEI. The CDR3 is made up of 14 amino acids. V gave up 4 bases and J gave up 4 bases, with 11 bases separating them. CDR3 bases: TGTGCCAGCAGTGTCCTGGCAGTATACAATGAGCAGTTCTTC. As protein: CASSVLAVYNEQFF.